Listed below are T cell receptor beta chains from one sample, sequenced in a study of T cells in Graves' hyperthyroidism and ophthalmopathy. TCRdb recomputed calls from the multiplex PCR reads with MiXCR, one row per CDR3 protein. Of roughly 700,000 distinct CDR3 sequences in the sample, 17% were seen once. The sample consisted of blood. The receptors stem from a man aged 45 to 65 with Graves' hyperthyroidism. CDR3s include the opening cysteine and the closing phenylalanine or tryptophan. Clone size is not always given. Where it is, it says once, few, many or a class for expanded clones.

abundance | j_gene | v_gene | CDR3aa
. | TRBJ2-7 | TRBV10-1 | CASSDRSGRGSVDEQYF
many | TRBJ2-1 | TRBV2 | CASSESGPAYNEQFF
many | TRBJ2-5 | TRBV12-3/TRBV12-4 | CASSPRQAPQETQYF
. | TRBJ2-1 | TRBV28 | CASSELADYNEQFF
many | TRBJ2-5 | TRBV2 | CASSEKETQYF
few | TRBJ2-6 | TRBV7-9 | CASSLEVGANVLTF
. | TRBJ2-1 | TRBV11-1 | CASSPRLAGGKQFF
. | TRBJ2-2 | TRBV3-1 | CGSSPLGQGMAGELFF
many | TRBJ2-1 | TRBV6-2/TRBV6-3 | CASSYSWNEQFF
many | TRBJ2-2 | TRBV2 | CASGSENTGELFF